One T cell receptor beta chain is described in this entry. Its target is not known. The conserved phenylalanine or tryptophan normally closing the CDR3 is absent here, so this likely arose from a read error. The DNA is omitted, as the CDR3 cannot be located on it reliably, and the CDR3 follows TCRdb's listing. The data were obtained in a study of regulatory T cells in long-lasting Graves disease. The time point here: newly diagnosed GD, antithyroid drugs for less than 3 months. Making the TCR library involved RNA that had been extracted from PBMCs. The germline CDR1 and CDR2 sequences are SGHVS and FNYEAQ. The CDR3 spans 14 residues, counting both ends. Through Arm-PCR of CDR3 regions and iRepertoire HTBI primers, TCR beta libraries were built. TCRdb redid the calling of the multiplex PCR reads with MiXCR, one entry per CDR3 protein. The sample shows some 340,000 distinct CDR3 sequences, about an eighth of them seen only once.

General study results and limits: New patients shared fewer public clonotypes (roughly 990) than persistent patients did (about 3,000).

The sample was also linked to a second study, of T cells in Graves' hyperthyroidism and ophthalmopathy. That investigation notes: Diagnosis of hyperthyroidism was new in patients aged 18 to 65, and its duration was under 2 months.

The chain recombines TRBV7-6 with TRBJ1-1; TRBD1, the table's D call, lacks a check against the DNA. The TCR was taken from a woman younger than 35 with Graves disease. Sequenced here: peripheral blood mononuclear cells (PBMCs), sampled at new diagnosis, from a patient treated with antithyroid drugs. The CDR3 region is CASSLGGTGGEYIL.